The clone carrying this T cell receptor (beta chain) was observed a handful of times. CDR3 size: 12 residues. Unmatched junction bases numbered 5, after V lost 7 bases and J lost 8 bases. Germline CDR1 is SNHLY and CDR2 is FYNNEI. These data are taken from a study of blood T cells in healthy people across ages. Sample-barcoded 5' priming and a J-beta primer mix drove a second PCR of about 6 to 12 cycles. From the 5' RACE reads, TCRdb called clonotypes with MiXCR, one entry per CDR3 protein. The repertoire holds about 1.1 million distinct CDR3 sequences, with 30% to 40% as singletons. The chain combines TRBV2 with TRBJ2-1; 7 positions match TRBD1. This TCR came from a man aged 18-30 years in good health. The sequencing sample was made of blood. The CDR3 loop reads CASTNRGHEQFF. CDR3 DNA sequence: TGTGCCAGCACTAACAGGGGCCATGAGCAGTTCTTC.